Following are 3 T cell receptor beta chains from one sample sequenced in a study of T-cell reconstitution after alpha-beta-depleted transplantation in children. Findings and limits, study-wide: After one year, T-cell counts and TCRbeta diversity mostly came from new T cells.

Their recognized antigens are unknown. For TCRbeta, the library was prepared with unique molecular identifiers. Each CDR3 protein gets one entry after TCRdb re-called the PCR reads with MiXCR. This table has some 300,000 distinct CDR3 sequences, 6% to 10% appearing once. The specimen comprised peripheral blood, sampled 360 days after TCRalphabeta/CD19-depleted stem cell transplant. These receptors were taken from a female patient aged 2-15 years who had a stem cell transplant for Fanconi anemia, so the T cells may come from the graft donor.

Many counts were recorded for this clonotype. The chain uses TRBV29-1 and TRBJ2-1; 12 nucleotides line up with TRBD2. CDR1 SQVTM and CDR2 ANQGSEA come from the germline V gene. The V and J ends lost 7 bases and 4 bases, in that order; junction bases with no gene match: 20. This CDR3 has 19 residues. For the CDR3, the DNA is TGCAGCGGACGGACGGAGCCGGGACTAGCGGGTGGACCGTACAATGAGCAGTTCTTC. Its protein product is CSGRTEPGLAGGPYNEQFF.

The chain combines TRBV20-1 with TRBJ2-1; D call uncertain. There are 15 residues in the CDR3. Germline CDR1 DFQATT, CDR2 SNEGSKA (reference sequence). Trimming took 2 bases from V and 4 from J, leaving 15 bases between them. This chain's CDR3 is CSARIFRVRYNEQFF. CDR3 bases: TGCAGTGCTAGAATTTTCCGGGTTCGATACAATGAGCAGTTCTTC.

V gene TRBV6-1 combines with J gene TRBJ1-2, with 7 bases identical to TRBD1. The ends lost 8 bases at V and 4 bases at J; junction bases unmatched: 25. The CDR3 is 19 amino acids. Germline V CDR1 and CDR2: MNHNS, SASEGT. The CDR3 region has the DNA TGTGCCAGCGACCAGTACTCTACCGCCTTCCGGGACAGTTTCTATGGCTACACCTTC. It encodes CASDQYSTAFRDSFYGYTF.